The next 5 T cell receptor beta chains were all read from a single sample in a study of OX40 agonist ivuxolimab in advanced cancers. Libraries were made using the immunoSEQ multiplex PCR assay. TCRdb took this table from immuneACCESS and kept in-frame rearrangements with V and J called. Such tables lack part of the clones; where checked against another copy, unresolved V genes explain under half of the gap, and the rest is unexplained. Within this sample are approximately 15,000 clones, with 80% of them counted one time only. In total, the top ten clones hold around a quarter of the sample. The specimen comprised CD4+ or CD8+ T cells sorted from blood, sampled in a trial of the OX40 agonist ivuxolimab. Receptors were obtained from an adult with an advanced solid tumor such as melanoma, head and neck, liver or kidney cancer.

This clone was observed a handful of times. V gene TRBV4-1 combines with J gene TRBJ1-4; D is ambiguous. The CDR3 is 12 residues long. Germline CDR1 and CDR2: MGHRA and YSYEKL. The V and J ends lost 1 base and 15 bases respectively, with 12 bases between them. In DNA, the CDR3 is TGCGCCAGCAGCCAAGGAGCGGCCAAGTTGTTTTTT. It yields the protein CASSQGAAKLFF.

The rearrangement joins TRBV27 to TRBJ1-4; D remains unclear. CDR3 size: 14 residues. Germline V CDR1 and CDR2: MNHEY, SMNVEV (reference sequence). The V and J ends lost 2 bases and 0 bases respectively, with 4 bases between them. CDR3 DNA sequence: TGTGCCAGCAGTTTAATGCCAACTAATGAAAAACTGTTTTTT. This codes for CASSLMPTNEKLFF.

The chain is built from TRBV19 and TRBJ2-5, with a weak D call TRBD1 (6 bases). The CDR3 runs to 15 residues. With 7 bases removed from V and 4 bases from J, the gap between germline ends came to 19 bases. Germline values: CDR1 LNHDA, CDR2 SQIVND (reference sequence). The CDR3, as DNA: TGTGCCAGTACCCCCGGACAGCTCTTAGGAGAGACCCAGTACTTC. This codes for CASTPGQLLGETQYF.

V is TRBV11-1 and J is TRBJ1-1; D is possibly TRBD1 (6 bases). V shed 4 bases and J shed 0 bases, with 18 bases lying between them. CDR3 length equals 17 residues. The germline CDR1 and CDR2 sequences are SGHAT and FQDESV (reference sequence). CDR3 amino acids: CASSSTGTSNMNTEAFF. The CDR3 DNA reads as TGTGCCAGCAGCTCGACCGGGACATCGAACATGAACACTGAAGCTTTCTTT. Supplemented by reference TRBV11-1 and TRBJ1-1, the full variable domain reads EAEVAQSPRYKITEKSQAVAFWCDPISGHATLYWYRQILGQGPELLVQFQDESVVDDSQLPKDRFSAERLKGVDSTLKIQPAELGDSAMYLCASSSTGTSNMNTEAFFGQGTRLTVV.

The CDR3 here is CASSEWSSVSYEQYF. CDR3 nucleotide sequence: TGTGCCAGCAGTGAATGGTCTAGCGTTTCCTACGAGCAGTACTTC. The chain joins TRBV2 to TRBJ2-7, with D perhaps TRBD2 (6 bases). Germline lookup yields CDR1 SNHLY and CDR2 FYNNEI. V lost 2 bases and J 1 base, leaving 12 bases between the germline ends. The CDR3 covers 15 residues.